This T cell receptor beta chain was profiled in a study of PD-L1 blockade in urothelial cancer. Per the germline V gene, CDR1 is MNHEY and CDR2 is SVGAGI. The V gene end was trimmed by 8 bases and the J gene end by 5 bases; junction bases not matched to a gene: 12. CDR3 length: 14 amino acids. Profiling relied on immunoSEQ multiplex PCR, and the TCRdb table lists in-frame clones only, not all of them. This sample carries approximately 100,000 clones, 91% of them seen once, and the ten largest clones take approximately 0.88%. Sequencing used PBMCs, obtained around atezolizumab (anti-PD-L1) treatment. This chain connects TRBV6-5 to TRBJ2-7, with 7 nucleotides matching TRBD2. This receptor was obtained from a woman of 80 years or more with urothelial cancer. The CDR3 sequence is CASRGETSHDEQYF. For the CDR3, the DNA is TGTGCCAGCCGGGGGGAGACCTCTCACGACGAGCAGTACTTC.